The entry below gives a single TCR beta chain sequence along with its context. Original analysis: ImmunoSEQ supplied junction-only sequences lacking quality scores, so filtering was different. Measured with immunoSEQ multiplex PCR; TCRdb has only the in-frame clones, and not every one. V, J and clone size were drawn from that table, and D and trimming were deduced from the DNA. Here the sample spans 2.3 million or so clones, approximately 95% being singletons. The sample originates from a study of shared clonotypes between healthy human individuals. CDR3 size: 16 residues. From germline, CDR1 is SGHVS and CDR2 FQNEAQ. With 4 bases clipped from V and 2 bases from J, the junction kept 9 bases outside the gene matches.

The rearrangement joins TRBV7-8 to TRBJ2-3; 7 nucleotides align to TRBD2. What was sequenced was naive CD4+ T cells from PBMCs. Subset given: CD45RA+ positively selected. The clonotype was recovered from a young man in good health. Some clones in this sample may be carry-over from other donors' samples. CDR3 coding DNA: TGTGCCAGCAGCTCCCGGTGGCTAGCGGACACAGATACGCAGTATTTT. Translation gives CASSSRWLADTDTQYF.